The rows below give T cell receptor beta chains drawn from one sample of a study of sequential checkpoint blockade in melanoma. Only in-frame clones appear in the TCRdb table, and some are missing; sequencing was by immunoSEQ multiplex PCR. The sample shows 15,000 to 20,000 clones, about 70% of them seen only once. The material was CD8+ T cells sorted from blood (inferred from file names), obtained from a patient given nivolumab and ipilimumab in sequence. Receptors were obtained from a human donor with melanoma. Each CDR3 is given with its conserved first and last residue. Fields, in order: V gene, clone size, J gene, D gene, CDR3 protein, CDR3 DNA. D genes are given only for firm matches. The size entry is marked missing in some rows and otherwise reads once, few, many or a size class.

>TRBV11-2|-|TRBJ1-1|-
CASSLARRDTEAFF
TGTGCCAGCAGCTTAGCCAGGAGGGACACTGAAGCTTTCTTT
>TRBV7-3|once|TRBJ2-3|TRBD1
CASSPGTGVTDTQYF
TGTGCCAGCAGCCCCGGGACAGGGGTCACAGATACGCAGTATTTT
>TRBV5-3|-|TRBJ2-1|-
CARSLQGGGTRNEQFF
TGTGCCAGAAGCTTGCAGGGGGGTGGGACACGGAATGAGCAGTTCTTC
>TRBV7-3|-|TRBJ1-2|-
CASSLGQGSDGYTF
TGTGCCAGCAGCTTAGGGCAGGGTTCGGATGGCTACACCTTC
>TRBV19|-|TRBJ2-5|-
CASSGGLALQETQYF
TGTGCCAGTAGTGGCGGATTGGCCCTCCAAGAGACCCAGTACTTC
>TRBV11-2|once|TRBJ2-3|TRBD2
CASSLDGELAGRTDTQYF
TGTGCCAGCAGCTTAGATGGGGAACTAGCGGGGCGCACAGATACGCAGTATTTT
>TRBV7-9|-|TRBJ1-2|-
CASSPGVGNYGYTF
TGTGCCAGCAGCCCGGGGGTAGGGAACTATGGCTACACCTTC
>TRBV6-6|medium-sized|TRBJ1-2|TRBD1
CASQDRGLSYGYTF
TGTGCCAGCCAGGACAGGGGGCTTAGCTATGGCTACACCTTC
>TRBV4-3|-|TRBJ1-1|TRBD1
CASSQSRTGFDTEAFF
TGCGCCAGCAGCCAATCCCGGACAGGGTTTGACACTGAAGCTTTCTTT
>TRBV7-9|-|TRBJ2-5|-
CASSPKSTGWETQYF
TGTGCCAGCAGCCCAAAATCGACAGGTTGGGAGACCCAGTACTTC
>TRBV5-8|-|TRBJ2-7|TRBD1
CASSLQGAREQYF
TGTGCCAGCAGTCTGCAGGGGGCGCGAGAGCAGTACTTC
>TRBV6-1|-|TRBJ1-3|-
CASSARAIYF
TGTGCCAGCAGTGCGAGGGCCATATATTTT
>TRBV7-2|few|TRBJ1-1|-
CASSLKGPAEAFF
TGTGCCAGCAGCTTAAAGGGGCCGGCTGAAGCTTTCTTT
>TRBV7-2|few|TRBJ1-3|-
CASSLGADSGNTIYF
TGTGCCAGCAGCTTAGGTGCAGACTCTGGAAACACCATATATTTT
>TRBV11-2|-|TRBJ2-3|TRBD2
CAYRSASGNTQYF
TGTGCCTACCGGTCGGCTAGCGGAAATACGCAGTATTTT
>TRBV7-2|-|TRBJ1-5|TRBD1
CASSPYGTGGGNQPQHF
TGTGCCAGCAGCCCATACGGGACAGGGGGCGGCAATCAGCCCCAGCATTTT
>TRBV7-2|-|TRBJ2-5|TRBD1
CASTLTGGQETQYF
TGTGCCAGCACCCTGACAGGGGGCCAAGAGACCCAGTACTTC
>TRBV14|few|TRBJ1-2|TRBD1
CASSMTGTRGYTF
TGTGCCAGCAGCATGACAGGGACTCGCGGCTACACCTTC
>TRBV9|-|TRBJ1-2|-
CASSSPGGGYTF
TGTGCCAGCAGCTCCCCGGGGGGTGGCTACACCTTC
>TRBV7-9|-|TRBJ1-2|TRBD1
CASSFTGGSVYGYTF
TGTGCCAGCAGCTTTACAGGGGGCTCGGTCTATGGCTACACCTTC
>TRBV5-1|-|TRBJ1-1|-
CASSLEEQGWTEAFF
TGCGCCAGCAGCTTGGAGGAGCAGGGGTGGACTGAAGCTTTCTTT
>TRBV29-1|few|TRBJ2-5|TRBD1
CSVEAGTGETQYF
TGCAGCGTTGAAGCAGGGACAGGGGAGACCCAGTACTTC
>TRBV9|-|TRBJ2-2|TRBD1
CASSARQGGELFF
TGTGCCAGCAGCGCTCGACAGGGTGGGGAGCTGTTTTTT
>TRBV7-9|-|TRBJ2-7|TRBD2
CASSLLRGWSSYEQYF
TGTGCCAGCAGCTTACTGCGGGGGTGGAGCTCCTACGAGCAGTACTTC
>TRBV7-3|-|TRBJ1-1|TRBD1
CASSFTGGTEAFF
TGTGCCAGCAGCTTTACAGGGGGCACTGAAGCTTTCTTT
>TRBV10-2|-|TRBJ1-1|-
CASTRDSLQAFF
TGCGCCAGCACCAGAGACAGCCTTCAAGCTTTCTTT
>TRBV5-4|few|TRBJ1-1|-
CASSLSGFEAFF
TGTGCCAGCAGCTTATCGGGGTTTGAAGCTTTCTTT
>TRBV29-1|once|TRBJ2-2|-
CSVEGLNTGELFF
TGCAGCGTTGAAGGACTGAACACCGGGGAGCTGTTTTTT
>TRBV7-8|few|TRBJ1-1|-
CASSLGGLTEAFF
TGTGCCAGCAGCTTAGGGGGGCTCACTGAAGCTTTCTTT
>TRBV27|-|TRBJ2-3|-
CASSLAGTDTQYF
TGTGCCAGCAGTTTAGCAGGTACAGATACGCAGTATTTT
>TRBV29-1|few|TRBJ1-1|-
CSVGAVNTEAFF
TGCAGCGTTGGGGCAGTGAACACTGAAGCTTTCTTT
>TRBV5-6|-|TRBJ1-1|TRBD1
CASSGETGGYTEAFF
TGTGCCAGCAGCGGAGAGACAGGGGGCTACACTGAAGCTTTCTTT
>TRBV7-9|-|TRBJ2-2|TRBD2
CASSSGTSGGPGELFF
TGTGCCAGCAGCTCCGGGACTAGCGGGGGCCCCGGGGAGCTGTTTTTT
>TRBV7-9|-|TRBJ1-1|-
CASSFYEGQSEAFF
TGTGCCAGCAGCTTCTACGAAGGACAGTCAGAAGCTTTCTTT
>TRBV15|-|TRBJ1-2|TRBD1
CATRRTGPHYGYTF
TGTGCCACCCGACGGACAGGGCCTCACTATGGCTACACCTTC
>TRBV7-9|-|TRBJ1-5|-
CASSPLGGESNQPQHF
TGTGCCAGCAGCCCGCTCGGGGGGGAAAGCAATCAGCCCCAGCATTTT
>TRBV6-4|medium-sized|TRBJ1-5|-
CASSETADSNQPQHF
TGTGCCAGCAGTGAGACGGCGGATAGCAATCAGCCCCAGCATTTT
>TRBV7-2|-|TRBJ2-1|-
CASSLVGYNEQFF
TGTGCCAGCAGCTTAGTCGGGTACAATGAGCAGTTCTTC
>TRBV5-4|few|TRBJ1-3|TRBD1
CASSTPLRDRPGNTIYF
TGTGCCAGCAGCACCCCTCTCCGGGACAGGCCCGGAAACACCATATATTTT
>TRBV5-6|few|TRBJ1-6|TRBD1
CASSWGTGNSPLHF
TGTGCCAGCAGCTGGGGGACAGGAAATTCACCCCTCCACTTT